These T cell receptor beta chains were read from a single sample in a study of blood T cell repertoires in COVID-19. Assay used: immunoSEQ multiplex PCR; TCRdb lists only in-frame clones, some missing. The data hold some 200,000 clones, with 70% to 90% observed a single time. Specimen: peripheral blood. Receptors were obtained from a man in his 60s with COVID-19, enrolled during active disease. The CDR3 runs from the conserved cysteine through the conserved F or W. Each record gives: J gene, V gene, clone size, D gene, CDR3 DNA, CDR3 protein. D genes are given only for firm matches. For some rows the clone size is stated as once, few or many, or as a class when expanded; others skip it.

j_gene: TRBJ2-3; v_gene: TRBV30; abundance: once; d_gene: NA; CDR3nt: TGTGCCTGGAGTGTACGAGGGCCTAGCACAGATACGCAGTATTTT; CDR3aa: CAWSVRGPSTDTQYF
j_gene: TRBJ2-3; v_gene: TRBV6-4; abundance: NA; d_gene: NA; CDR3nt: TGTGCCAGCAGTGACTCGCCTCAGAGCACAGATACGCAGTATTTT; CDR3aa: CASSDSPQSTDTQYF
j_gene: TRBJ1-1; v_gene: TRBV15; abundance: few; d_gene: TRBD1; CDR3nt: TGTGCCACCAGCTGGGACAGGGTAGGGACTGAAGCTTTCTTT; CDR3aa: CATSWDRVGTEAFF
j_gene: TRBJ2-1; v_gene: TRBV21-1; abundance: NA; d_gene: NA; CDR3nt: TGTGCCAGCAGCAAAGCGCAGGGACAGGTACTCTACAATGAGCAGTTCTTC; CDR3aa: CASSKAQGQVLYNEQFF
j_gene: TRBJ2-7; v_gene: TRBV2; abundance: NA; d_gene: TRBD1; CDR3nt: TGTGCCAGCTCTCCTACAGGGGGCGGGTACGAGCAGTACTTC; CDR3aa: CASSPTGGGYEQYF
j_gene: TRBJ2-7; v_gene: TRBV2; abundance: NA; d_gene: TRBD1; CDR3nt: TGTGCCAGCAGACAACGGACAGGGGACTACTACGAGCAGTACTTC; CDR3aa: CASRQRTGDYYEQYF
j_gene: TRBJ2-2; v_gene: TRBV9; abundance: NA; d_gene: TRBD2; CDR3nt: TGTGCCAGCAGCGTAGGAACTAGCGTGAACACCGGGGAGCTGTTTTTT; CDR3aa: CASSVGTSVNTGELFF
j_gene: TRBJ2-1; v_gene: TRBV20-1; abundance: NA; d_gene: NA; CDR3nt: TGCAGTGGGGGAGTCTACAATGAGCAGTTCTTC; CDR3aa: CSGGVYNEQFF
j_gene: TRBJ2-4; v_gene: TRBV11-2; abundance: once; d_gene: NA; CDR3nt: TGTGCCAGCACCCCGTCCGGTTTAAACATTCAGTACTTC; CDR3aa: CASTPSGLNIQYF
j_gene: TRBJ1-3; v_gene: TRBV7-9; abundance: NA; d_gene: NA; CDR3nt: TGTGCCAGCAGCTTTTCCGCGCTCAGTTCGCAGGCTGGAAACACCATATATTTT; CDR3aa: CASSFSALSSQAGNTIYF
j_gene: TRBJ2-1; v_gene: TRBV30; abundance: NA; d_gene: NA; CDR3nt: TGTGCCTACCAGAGGGTCGAGGATTCCTACAATGAGCAGTTCTTC; CDR3aa: CAYQRVEDSYNEQFF
j_gene: TRBJ2-7; v_gene: TRBV6-6; abundance: NA; d_gene: NA; CDR3nt: TGTGCCAGCAGTAATGACATCCCCAGGTTGAGCGAGCAGTACTTC; CDR3aa: CASSNDIPRLSEQYF
j_gene: TRBJ2-2; v_gene: TRBV27; abundance: NA; d_gene: NA; CDR3nt: TGTGCCAGCAGTCCCTCCTCTAGCGCCTCGAACACCGGGGAGCTGTTTTTT; CDR3aa: CASSPSSSASNTGELFF
j_gene: TRBJ2-5; v_gene: TRBV27; abundance: NA; d_gene: NA; CDR3nt: TGTGCCAGCAGCCCAGGGTCGGCAGAGACCCAGTACTTC; CDR3aa: CASSPGSAETQYF
j_gene: TRBJ1-3; v_gene: TRBV2; abundance: NA; d_gene: NA; CDR3nt: TGTGCCAGCAGTGGGGACACTGGAAACACCATATATTTT; CDR3aa: CASSGDTGNTIYF
j_gene: TRBJ2-7; v_gene: TRBV6-6; abundance: once; d_gene: TRBD2; CDR3nt: TGTGCCAGCAATGCGGGAGGGAAAGTCTACGAGCAGTACTTC; CDR3aa: CASNAGGKVYEQYF
j_gene: TRBJ1-4; v_gene: TRBV10-3; abundance: NA; d_gene: NA; CDR3nt: TGTGCCTGTCAGGGAACTAATGAAAAACTGTTTTTT; CDR3aa: CACQGTNEKLFF
j_gene: TRBJ1-1; v_gene: TRBV7-8; abundance: NA; d_gene: NA; CDR3nt: TGTGCCAGCAGCACTCATCAGGGGAACACTGAAGCTTTCTTT; CDR3aa: CASSTHQGNTEAFF
j_gene: TRBJ1-1; v_gene: TRBV19; abundance: NA; d_gene: TRBD1; CDR3nt: TGTGCCAGTAGTCCGGACAGGGGGGGGACTGAAGCTTTCTTT; CDR3aa: CASSPDRGGTEAFF
j_gene: TRBJ1-5; v_gene: TRBV14; abundance: NA; d_gene: NA; CDR3nt: TGTGCCAGCGGGTTACGACAGGGCAATCAGCCCCAGCATTTT; CDR3aa: CASGLRQGNQPQHF
j_gene: TRBJ1-5; v_gene: TRBV5-4; abundance: NA; d_gene: NA; CDR3nt: TGTGCCAGCAGCTTGGAGGGGCCTAATCAGCCCCAGCATTTT; CDR3aa: CASSLEGPNQPQHF
j_gene: TRBJ1-6; v_gene: TRBV5-1; abundance: NA; d_gene: NA; CDR3nt: TGCGCCAGCAGCTTGGCCAGCGGGGACGTCTCACCCCTCCACTTT; CDR3aa: CASSLASGDVSPLHF
j_gene: TRBJ1-1; v_gene: TRBV5-1; abundance: NA; d_gene: TRBD1; CDR3nt: TGCGCCAGCAGCTCGGCGGACAGGGGGCCAGCTTTCTTT; CDR3aa: CASSSADRGPAFF
j_gene: TRBJ2-7; v_gene: TRBV9; abundance: NA; d_gene: TRBD1; CDR3nt: TGTGCCAGCAGCGTAGGGGGACAGGGTGCCAACGAGCAGTACTTC; CDR3aa: CASSVGGQGANEQYF
j_gene: TRBJ1-2; v_gene: TRBV27; abundance: NA; d_gene: TRBD1; CDR3nt: TGTGCCAGCAGTCCACGACAGGGGATCTATGGCTACACCTTC; CDR3aa: CASSPRQGIYGYTF
j_gene: TRBJ2-1; v_gene: TRBV5-1; abundance: NA; d_gene: TRBD2; CDR3nt: TGCGCCAGCAGCTTGGCGGAGCGGGAAAATGAGCAGTTCTTC; CDR3aa: CASSLAERENEQFF
j_gene: TRBJ1-5; v_gene: TRBV30; abundance: NA; d_gene: NA; CDR3nt: TGTGCCTGGAGTGTGAGGGAGAATCAGCCCCAGCATTTT; CDR3aa: CAWSVRENQPQHF
j_gene: TRBJ1-2; v_gene: TRBV6-5; abundance: once; d_gene: TRBD1; CDR3nt: TGTGCCAGCAGGGGACAGGCTTCCTATGGCTACACCTTC; CDR3aa: CASRGQASYGYTF
j_gene: TRBJ1-6; v_gene: TRBV6-1; abundance: NA; d_gene: NA; CDR3nt: TGTGCCAGCAGTGAATCCCAGGGCGGTAATTCACCCCTCCACTTT; CDR3aa: CASSESQGGNSPLHF
j_gene: TRBJ2-7; v_gene: TRBV7-2; abundance: NA; d_gene: TRBD1; CDR3nt: TGTGCCAGCAGCTGGACAGGGGGCCCCTACGAGCAGTACTTC; CDR3aa: CASSWTGGPYEQYF
j_gene: TRBJ2-5; v_gene: TRBV7-2; abundance: NA; d_gene: NA; CDR3nt: TGTGCCAGCAGCCAGTTAGGATTGGGCTGGGAGACCCAGTACTTC; CDR3aa: CASSQLGLGWETQYF
j_gene: TRBJ2-5; v_gene: TRBV7-9; abundance: NA; d_gene: TRBD2; CDR3nt: TGTGCCAGCAGCCCCGAGGTTGCGGGAGTCGAGACCCAGTACTTC; CDR3aa: CASSPEVAGVETQYF
j_gene: TRBJ1-2; v_gene: TRBV2; abundance: once; d_gene: TRBD1; CDR3nt: TGTGCCAGCAGTGAAAGTGGCGGGACAGGGGTCGGCTACACCTTC; CDR3aa: CASSESGGTGVGYTF
j_gene: TRBJ1-1; v_gene: TRBV4-1; abundance: NA; d_gene: NA; CDR3nt: TGCGCCAGCAGCCAACCGACAAAGAACACTGAAGCTTTCTTT; CDR3aa: CASSQPTKNTEAFF
j_gene: TRBJ1-5; v_gene: TRBV19; abundance: NA; d_gene: TRBD1; CDR3nt: TGTGCCAGTAGTGCACAGGGGAACGGCAATCAGCCCCAGCATTTT; CDR3aa: CASSAQGNGNQPQHF
j_gene: TRBJ1-5; v_gene: TRBV11-3; abundance: NA; d_gene: TRBD1; CDR3nt: TGTGCCAGCAAATCCCTAGACAGGGATAGCAATCAGCCCCAGCATTTT; CDR3aa: CASKSLDRDSNQPQHF
j_gene: TRBJ2-7; v_gene: TRBV10-3; abundance: NA; d_gene: TRBD2; CDR3nt: TGTGCCATCAGTGAGCCGGGAGGAGGGACGTACTTC; CDR3aa: CAISEPGGGTYF
j_gene: TRBJ2-3; v_gene: TRBV5-1; abundance: NA; d_gene: NA; CDR3nt: TGCGCCAGCCGAAGACACCGCACAGATACGCAGTATTTT; CDR3aa: CASRRHRTDTQYF
j_gene: TRBJ2-7; v_gene: TRBV6-5; abundance: NA; d_gene: TRBD1; CDR3nt: TGTGCCAGCAGTTCGACAGGGATCTACGAGCAGTACTTC; CDR3aa: CASSSTGIYEQYF
j_gene: TRBJ2-7; v_gene: TRBV14; abundance: many; d_gene: NA; CDR3nt: TGTGCCAGCAGCTCCGCCTACGAGCAGTACTTC; CDR3aa: CASSSAYEQYF
j_gene: TRBJ1-2; v_gene: TRBV12-3/TRBV12-4; abundance: NA; d_gene: NA; CDR3nt: TGTGCCAGCAGTCCCCGGACTGCTCTGGGCTACACCTTC; CDR3aa: CASSPRTALGYTF
j_gene: TRBJ1-1; v_gene: TRBV5-1; abundance: NA; d_gene: NA; CDR3nt: TGCGCCAGCAGCTTACGGGTTCAGAACACTGAAGCTTTCTTT; CDR3aa: CASSLRVQNTEAFF
j_gene: TRBJ1-1; v_gene: TRBV7-9; abundance: once; d_gene: TRBD1; CDR3nt: TGTGCCAGCAGCCCAGGGGGCCCGCAGGGCGAAGCTTTCTTT; CDR3aa: CASSPGGPQGEAFF
j_gene: TRBJ1-3; v_gene: TRBV28; abundance: NA; d_gene: NA; CDR3nt: TGTGCCAGCAGTTTTATCCGGGGGTCTGGAAACACCATATATTTT; CDR3aa: CASSFIRGSGNTIYF
j_gene: TRBJ2-1; v_gene: TRBV28; abundance: NA; d_gene: TRBD1; CDR3nt: TGTGCCAGCAGTTTCGTCAGGGGGAATGAGCAGTTCTTC; CDR3aa: CASSFVRGNEQFF
j_gene: TRBJ1-2; v_gene: TRBV6-6; abundance: NA; d_gene: NA; CDR3nt: TGTGCCAGCAGGAGACAGACTTCTAACTATGGCTACACCTTC; CDR3aa: CASRRQTSNYGYTF
j_gene: TRBJ2-7; v_gene: TRBV3-1/TRBV3-2; abundance: NA; d_gene: TRBD1; CDR3nt: TGTGCCAGCAGCCAGGTATTCTCCCCAGGCAGGGGGCAATACGAGCAGTACTTC; CDR3aa: CASSQVFSPGRGQYEQYF
j_gene: TRBJ2-2; v_gene: TRBV2; abundance: once; d_gene: TRBD1; CDR3nt: TGTGCCAGCAGGACAGGGGGCGGGTATTTCGGGGAGCTGTTTTTT; CDR3aa: CASRTGGGYFGELFF
j_gene: TRBJ1-4; v_gene: TRBV28; abundance: NA; d_gene: NA; CDR3nt: TGTGCCAGCTCCAACTATATTGGTGAAAAACTGTTTTTT; CDR3aa: CASSNYIGEKLFF